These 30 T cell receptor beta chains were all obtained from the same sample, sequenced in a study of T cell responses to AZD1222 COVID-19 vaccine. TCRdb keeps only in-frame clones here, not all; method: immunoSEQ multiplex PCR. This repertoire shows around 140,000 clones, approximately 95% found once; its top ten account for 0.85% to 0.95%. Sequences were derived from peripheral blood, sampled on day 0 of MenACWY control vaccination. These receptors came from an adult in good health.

The CDR3 sequence: CSVFEDLQETQYF. The CDR3 DNA is TGCAGCGTTTTTGAGGATCTCCAAGAGACCCAGTACTTC. V and J are TRBV29-1 and TRBJ2-5; D ambiguous. The germline V gene encodes CDR1 SQVTM and CDR2 ANQGSEA. Trimming left V 5 bases short and J 1 base short, with 11 bases between. This CDR3 is 13 amino acids long.

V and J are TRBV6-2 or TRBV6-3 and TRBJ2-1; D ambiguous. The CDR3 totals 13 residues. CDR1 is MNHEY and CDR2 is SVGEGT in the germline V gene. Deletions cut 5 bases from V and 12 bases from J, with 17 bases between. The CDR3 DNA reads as TGTGCCAGCAGTATCCGGCCTACGGTAGGGCAGTTCTTC. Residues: CASSIRPTVGQFF.

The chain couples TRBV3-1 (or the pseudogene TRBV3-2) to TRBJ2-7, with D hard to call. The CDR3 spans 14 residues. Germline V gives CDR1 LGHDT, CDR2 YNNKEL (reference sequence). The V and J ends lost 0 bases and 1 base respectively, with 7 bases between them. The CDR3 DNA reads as TGTGCCAGCAGCCAAGAGGGCAGGTCCTACGAGCAGTACTTC. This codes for CASSQEGRSYEQYF.

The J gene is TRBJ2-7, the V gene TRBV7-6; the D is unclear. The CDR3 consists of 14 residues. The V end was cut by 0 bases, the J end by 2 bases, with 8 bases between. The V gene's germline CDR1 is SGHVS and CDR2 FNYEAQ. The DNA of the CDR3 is TGTGCCAGCAGCTTAGCCCTGACTCCCTACGAGCAGTACTTC. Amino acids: CASSLALTPYEQYF.

The CDR3 is CAWSVTTGATQYF. DNA for the CDR3: TGTGCCTGGAGTGTAACAACCGGGGCAACGCAGTATTTT. V is TRBV30 and J is TRBJ2-3; either TRBD1 or TRBD2 may fit D (5 bases each). This CDR3 region has 13 residues. Germline CDR1 GTSNPN, CDR2 SVGIG (reference sequence). The ends were cut back, 0 bases at V and 9 bases at J, with 13 bases in the middle.

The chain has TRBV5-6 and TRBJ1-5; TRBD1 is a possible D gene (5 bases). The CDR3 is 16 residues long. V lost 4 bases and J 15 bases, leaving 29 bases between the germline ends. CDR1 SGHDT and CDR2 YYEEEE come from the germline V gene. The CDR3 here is CASSIGGPRDQPPRHF. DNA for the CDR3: TGTGCCAGCAGCATCGGGGGACCACGCGATCAACCCCCCAGGCATTTT.

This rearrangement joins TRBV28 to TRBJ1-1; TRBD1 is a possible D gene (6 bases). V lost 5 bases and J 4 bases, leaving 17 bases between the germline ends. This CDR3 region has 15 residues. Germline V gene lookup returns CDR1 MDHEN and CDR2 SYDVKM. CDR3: CASSGPLQGSTEAFF. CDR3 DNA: TGTGCCAGCAGTGGCCCCCTACAGGGAAGCACTGAAGCTTTCTTT. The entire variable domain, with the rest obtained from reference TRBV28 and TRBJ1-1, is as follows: DVKVTQSSRYLVKRTGEKVFLECVQDMDHENMFWYRQDPGLGLRLIYFSYDVKMKEKGDIPEGYSVSREKKERFSLILESASTNQTSMYLCASSGPLQGSTEAFFGQGTRLTVV.

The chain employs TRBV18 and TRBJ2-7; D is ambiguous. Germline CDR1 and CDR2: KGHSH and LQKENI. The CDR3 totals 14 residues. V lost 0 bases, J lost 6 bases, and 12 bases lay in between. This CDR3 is CASSPPAPAIEQYF. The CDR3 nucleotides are TGTGCCAGCTCACCACCAGCGCCGGCCATCGAGCAGTACTTC.

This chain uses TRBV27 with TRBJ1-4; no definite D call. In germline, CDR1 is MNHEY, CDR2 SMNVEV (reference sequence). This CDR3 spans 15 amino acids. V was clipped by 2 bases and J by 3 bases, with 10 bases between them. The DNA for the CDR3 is TGTGCCAGCAGTTTAAGCGTGAAACCTAATGAAAAACTGTTTTTT. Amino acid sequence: CASSLSVKPNEKLFF.

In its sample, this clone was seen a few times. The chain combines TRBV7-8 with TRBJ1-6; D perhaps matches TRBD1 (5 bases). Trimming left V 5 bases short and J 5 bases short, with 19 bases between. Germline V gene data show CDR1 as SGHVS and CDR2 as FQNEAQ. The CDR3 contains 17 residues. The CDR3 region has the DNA TGTGCCAGCAGCCAGCGTGGCGGACAAGGAAATAATTCACCCCTCCACTTT. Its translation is CASSQRGGQGNNSPLHF.

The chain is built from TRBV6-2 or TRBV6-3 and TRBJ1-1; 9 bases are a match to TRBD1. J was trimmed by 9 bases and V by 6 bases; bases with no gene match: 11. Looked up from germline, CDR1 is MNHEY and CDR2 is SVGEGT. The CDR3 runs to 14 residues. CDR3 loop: CASSPGPGTGKAFF. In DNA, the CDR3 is TGTGCCAGCAGCCCGGGCCCCGGGACAGGGAAAGCTTTCTTT.

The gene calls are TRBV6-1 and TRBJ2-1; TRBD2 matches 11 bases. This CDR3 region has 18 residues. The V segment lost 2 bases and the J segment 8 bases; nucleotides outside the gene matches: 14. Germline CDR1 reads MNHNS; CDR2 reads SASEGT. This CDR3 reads CASSEMGSSGGALDEQFF. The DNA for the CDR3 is TGTGCCAGCAGTGAAATGGGGAGTAGCGGGGGGGCCCTCGATGAGCAGTTCTTC.

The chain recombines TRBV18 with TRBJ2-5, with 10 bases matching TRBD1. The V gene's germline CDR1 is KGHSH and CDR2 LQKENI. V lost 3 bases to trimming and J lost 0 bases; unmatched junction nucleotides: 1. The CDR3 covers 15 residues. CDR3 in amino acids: CASSPGQGNQETQYF. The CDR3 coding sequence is TGTGCCAGCTCACCGGGACAGGGGAACCAAGAGACCCAGTACTTC.

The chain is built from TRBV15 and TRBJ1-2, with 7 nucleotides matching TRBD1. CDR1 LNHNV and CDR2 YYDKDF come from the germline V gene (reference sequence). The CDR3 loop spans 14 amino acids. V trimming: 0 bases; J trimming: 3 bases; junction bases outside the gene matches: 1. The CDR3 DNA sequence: TGTGCCACCAGCAGAGAGGGACAGCACTATGGCTACACCTTC. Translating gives CATSREGQHYGYTF. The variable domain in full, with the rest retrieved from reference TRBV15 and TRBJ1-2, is DAMVIQNPRYQVTQFGKPVTLSCSQTLNHNVMYWYQQKSSQAPKLLFHYYDKDFNNEADTPDNFQSRRPNTSFCFLDIRSPGLGDTAMYLCATSREGQHYGYTFGSGTRLTVV.

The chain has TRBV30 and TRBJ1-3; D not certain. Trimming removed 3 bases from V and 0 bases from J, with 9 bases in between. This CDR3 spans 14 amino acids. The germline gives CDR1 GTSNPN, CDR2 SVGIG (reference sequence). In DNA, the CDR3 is TGTGCCTGGAGCGACACAACCTCTGGAAACACCATATATTTT. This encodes CAWSDTTSGNTIYF. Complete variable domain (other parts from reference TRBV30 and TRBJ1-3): SQTIHQWPATLVQPVGSPLSLECTVEGTSNPNLYWYRQAAGRGLQLLFYSVGIGQISSEVPQNLSASRPQDRQFILSSKKLLLSDSGFYLCAWSDTTSGNTIYFGEGSWLTVV.

CDR3 sequence (DNA): TGCGCCAGCAGCTTGGGGTCAGGAGATCAGCCCCAGCATTTT. Protein: CASSLGSGDQPQHF. The V gene is TRBV5-1, the J gene TRBJ1-5, with D hard to call. The V gene lost 0 bases and the J gene lost 5 bases, with 9 bases spanning the gap. This CDR3 is 14 amino acids long. In germline, CDR1 is SGHRS, CDR2 YFSETQ.

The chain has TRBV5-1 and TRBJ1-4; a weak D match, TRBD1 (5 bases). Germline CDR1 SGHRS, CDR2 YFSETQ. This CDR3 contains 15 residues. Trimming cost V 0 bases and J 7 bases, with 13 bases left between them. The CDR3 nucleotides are TGCGCCAGCAGCTTGGCCGGGACGGGCATTGAAAAACTGTTTTTT. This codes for CASSLAGTGIEKLFF.

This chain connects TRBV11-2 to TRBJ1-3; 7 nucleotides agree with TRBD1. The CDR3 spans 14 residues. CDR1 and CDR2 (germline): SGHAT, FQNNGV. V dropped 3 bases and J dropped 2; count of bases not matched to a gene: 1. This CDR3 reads CASSFDRAGNTIYF. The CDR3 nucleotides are TGTGCCAGCAGCTTCGACAGGGCTGGAAACACCATATATTTT.

DNA of the CDR3: TGTGCCAGCAGTGTAGGGGACAGGGGGAAGAACGAGCAGTACTTC. This translates into CASSVGDRGKNEQYF. V and J are TRBV2 and TRBJ2-7; TRBD1 agrees at 11 bases. The CDR3 consists of 15 residues. Germline V gene sequence: CDR1 SNHLY, CDR2 FYNNEI. The V gene end was trimmed by 4 bases and the J gene end by 5 bases; junction bases not matched to a gene: 7.

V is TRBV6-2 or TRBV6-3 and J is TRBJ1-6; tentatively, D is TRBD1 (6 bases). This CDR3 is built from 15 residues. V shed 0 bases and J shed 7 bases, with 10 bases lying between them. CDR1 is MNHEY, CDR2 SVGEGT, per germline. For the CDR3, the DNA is TGTGCCAGCAGTTACTCGACCAGGGGCAATTCACCCCTCCACTTT. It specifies CASSYSTRGNSPLHF.

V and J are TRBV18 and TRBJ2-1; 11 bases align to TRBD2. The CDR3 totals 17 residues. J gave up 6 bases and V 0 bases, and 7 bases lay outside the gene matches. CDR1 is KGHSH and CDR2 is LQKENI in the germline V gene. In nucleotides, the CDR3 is TGTGCCAGCTCACCACCCAATAGCGGGAGGGCCTCCAATGAGCAGTTCTTC. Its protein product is CASSPPNSGRASNEQFF.

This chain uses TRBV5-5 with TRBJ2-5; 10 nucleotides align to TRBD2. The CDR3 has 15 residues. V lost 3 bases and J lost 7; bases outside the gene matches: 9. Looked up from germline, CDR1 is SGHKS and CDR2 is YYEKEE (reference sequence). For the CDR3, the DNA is TGTGCCAGCAGCTCGGGGACTAGCGCTGAACGGACCCAGTACTTC. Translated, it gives CASSSGTSAERTQYF.

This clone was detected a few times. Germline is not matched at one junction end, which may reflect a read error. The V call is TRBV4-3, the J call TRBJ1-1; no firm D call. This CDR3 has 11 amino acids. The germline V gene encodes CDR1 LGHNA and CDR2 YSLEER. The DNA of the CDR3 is TGCGCCAGCAGCCAAGCGTCAGTCGAATACTTT. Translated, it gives CASSQASVEYF.

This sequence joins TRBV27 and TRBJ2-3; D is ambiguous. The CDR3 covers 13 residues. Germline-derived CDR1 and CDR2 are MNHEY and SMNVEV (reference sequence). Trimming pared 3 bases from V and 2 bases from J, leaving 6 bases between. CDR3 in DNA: TGTGCCAGCAGTTTCCTATCCACAGATACGCAGTATTTT. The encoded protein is CASSFLSTDTQYF.

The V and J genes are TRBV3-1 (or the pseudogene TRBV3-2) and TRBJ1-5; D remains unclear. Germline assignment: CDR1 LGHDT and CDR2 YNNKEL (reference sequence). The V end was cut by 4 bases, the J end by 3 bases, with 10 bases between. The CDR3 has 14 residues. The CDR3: CASSPGLHNQPQHF. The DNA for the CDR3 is TGTGCCAGCAGCCCTGGACTTCACAATCAGCCCCAGCATTTT.

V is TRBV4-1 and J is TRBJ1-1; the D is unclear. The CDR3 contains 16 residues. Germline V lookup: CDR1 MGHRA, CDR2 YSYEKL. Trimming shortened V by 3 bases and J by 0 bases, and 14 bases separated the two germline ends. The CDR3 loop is CASSQSTGPMNTEAFF. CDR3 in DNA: TGCGCCAGCAGCCAGAGTACCGGGCCAATGAACACTGAAGCTTTCTTT.

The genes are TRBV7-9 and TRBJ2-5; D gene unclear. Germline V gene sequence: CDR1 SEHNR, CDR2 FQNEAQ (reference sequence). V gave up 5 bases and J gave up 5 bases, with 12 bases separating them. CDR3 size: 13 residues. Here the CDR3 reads CASSPRAVETQYF. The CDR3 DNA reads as TGTGCCAGCAGCCCGCGCGCCGTGGAGACCCAGTACTTC.

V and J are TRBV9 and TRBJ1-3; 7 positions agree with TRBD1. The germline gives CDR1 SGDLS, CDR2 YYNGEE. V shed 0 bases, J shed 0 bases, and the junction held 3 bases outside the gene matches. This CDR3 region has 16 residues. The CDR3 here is CASSVATGVSGNTIYF. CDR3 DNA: TGTGCCAGCAGCGTAGCTACAGGGGTCTCTGGAAACACCATATATTTT.

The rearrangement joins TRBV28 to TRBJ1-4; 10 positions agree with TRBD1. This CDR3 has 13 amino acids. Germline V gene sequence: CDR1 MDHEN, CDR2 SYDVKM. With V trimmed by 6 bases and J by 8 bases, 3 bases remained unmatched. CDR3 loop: CASRGQGWEKLFF. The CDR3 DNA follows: TGTGCCAGCAGGGGACAGGGGTGGGAAAAACTGTTTTTT.

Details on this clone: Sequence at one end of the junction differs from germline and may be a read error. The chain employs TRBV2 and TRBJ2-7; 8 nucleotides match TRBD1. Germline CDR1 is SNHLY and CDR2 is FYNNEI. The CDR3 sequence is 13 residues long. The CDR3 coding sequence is TGTGCCGGAAAAGACCCGGGACAGGAAAATGCGGACTTC. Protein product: CAGKDPGQENADF. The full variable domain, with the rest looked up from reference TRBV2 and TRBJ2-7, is EPEVTQTPSHQVTQMGQEVILRCVPISNHLYFYWYRQILGQKVEFLVSFYNNEISEKSEIFDDQFSVERPDGSNFTLKIRSTKLEDSAMYFCAGKDPGQENADFGPGTRLTVT.